This T cell receptor (beta chain) was observed in a study of blood T cell repertoires in COVID-19. CDR3 length: 14 residues. Germline V gene lookup returns CDR1 MNHEY and CDR2 SMNVEV (reference sequence). The ends were cut back, 5 bases at V and 3 bases at J, with 14 bases in the middle. The repertoire was sequenced with immunoSEQ multiplex PCR; TCRdb's copy has only in-frame clones and lacks some. This table has approximately 120,000 clones, 92% appearing once. The chain recombines TRBV27 with TRBJ2-7; TRBD2 might be the D (5 bases). The specimen sequenced was peripheral blood. The source of this sequence is a man aged 50 or older with COVID-19, enrolled during active disease. The CDR3, as DNA: TGTGCCAGCAGTCGTCTCGGAGGAGGCTACGAGCAGTACTTC. Amino acid sequence: CASSRLGGGYEQYF.